The clone carrying this TCR beta chain was counted between two and nine times. These data are taken from a study of early T cells in non-severe SARS-CoV-2 infection. This CDR3 comprises 14 residues. Trimming took 2 bases from V and 4 from J, leaving 9 bases between them. Germline V gene sequence: CDR1 SEHNR, CDR2 FQNEAQ (reference sequence). Attachment of unique molecular identifiers to individual cDNA molecules was performed. TCRdb re-called the 5' RACE reads with MiXCR, one entry per CDR3 protein. Seen here are approximately 89,000 distinct CDR3 sequences, over 11% observed once, and the top ten hold about 3%.

The chain combines TRBV7-9 with TRBJ1-5; perhaps TRBD1 as D (5 bases). This clonotype originated in an adult who was a healthcare worker with PCR-confirmed SARS-CoV-2 infection or an uninfected control (not recorded which). The sample taken for sequencing was whole blood. DNA for the CDR3: TGTGCCAGCAGCTTATCAGGGAGGAATCAGCCCCAGCATTTT. The encoded protein is CASSLSGRNQPQHF.